The next 19 T cell receptor beta chains were all read from a single sample in a study of control samples from healthy donors and cancer patients. TCRdb's table, derived via immunoSEQ multiplex PCR, lists solely in-frame clones and lacks some. The sample contains 120,000 to 150,000 clones, 94% of which appear only once. The sequencing input was blood. The source of these receptors is a man aged 40-49 years in good health.

This sequence joins TRBV14 and TRBJ1-6, with a weak D call TRBD1 (6 bases). The V gene's germline CDR1 is SGHDN and CDR2 FVKESK. The germline V and J ends were trimmed by 10 bases and 7 bases, with 26 bases remaining between them. This CDR3 is 17 amino acids long. The chain's CDR3 is CATESQGTRVWNSPLHF. Written as DNA, the CDR3 is TGTGCCACCGAGAGCCAGGGGACTAGGGTTTGGAATTCACCCCTCCACTTT.

Here the CDR3 DNA reads TGTGCCAGCAGCTTAGGCGGTTGGACTGAAGCTTTCTTT. Translation: CASSLGGWTEAFF. The chain employs TRBV7-3 and TRBJ1-1; unclear D gene. Per germline, CDR1 SGHTA and CDR2 FQGTGA. Trimming left V 2 bases short and J 5 bases short, with 9 bases between. This CDR3 has 13 amino acids.

The gene calls are TRBV7-2 and TRBJ2-3, with TRBD1 identical over 9 bases. CDR1 is SGHTA and CDR2 is FQGNSA in the germline V gene. The CDR3 is 16 amino acids. The trim removed 3 bases at V and 4 bases at J, leaving 8 bases unmatched. The CDR3 protein is CASSFTGTGYPDTQYF. DNA for the CDR3: TGTGCCAGCAGCTTCACCGGGACAGGGTACCCAGATACGCAGTATTTT.

The V and J genes are TRBV27 and TRBJ1-5, with no clear D. This CDR3 comprises 12 residues. In germline, CDR1 is MNHEY, CDR2 SMNVEV (reference sequence). The V end was cut by 3 bases, the J end by 10 bases, with 10 bases between. The CDR3 nucleotides are TGTGCCAGCAGTTTCCCAAGTGGACCCCAGCATTTT. The encoded protein is CASSFPSGPQHF.

The V gene is TRBV7-9, the J gene TRBJ2-1; TRBD2 matches 11 bases. CDR3 length equals 19 residues. V lost 7 bases, J lost 0 bases, and 14 bases stayed unmatched. The germline gives CDR1 SEHNR, CDR2 FQNEAQ (reference sequence). This chain's CDR3 is CASTGRVGTSGYSYNEQFF. The DNA of the CDR3 is TGTGCCAGCACCGGAAGAGTTGGGACTAGCGGTTACTCCTACAATGAGCAGTTCTTC.

A single count supports this clone. The rearrangement uses TRBV6-6 and TRBJ1-5; maybe TRBD1 (5 bases). Germline V CDR1 and CDR2: MNHNY, SVGAGI (reference sequence). The CDR3 totals 14 residues. V was trimmed by 2 bases and J by 6 bases, leaving 11 bases between them. CDR3 bases: TGTGCCAGCAGTTACGGTGGGGGGACTCAGCCCCAGCATTTT. Amino acid sequence: CASSYGGGTQPQHF.

This chain uses TRBV5-1 with TRBJ2-7, with D hard to call. V dropped 3 bases and J dropped 3 bases, with 10 bases sitting between them. Germline CDR1 is SGHRS and CDR2 is YFSETQ. The CDR3 consists of 13 residues. For the CDR3, the DNA is TGCGCCAGCAGCTCCACCGGCGGCTACGAGCAGTACTTC. This translates into CASSSTGGYEQYF.

V is TRBV6-4 and J is TRBJ2-3; possible D gene TRBD2, 6 bases. CDR3 size: 13 residues. Germline V gene lookup returns CDR1 MRHNA and CDR2 SNTAGT. V shed 8 bases and J shed 0 bases, with 9 bases lying between them. The CDR3 protein is CASAGSSTDTQYF. The CDR3 DNA sequence: TGTGCCAGCGCCGGGAGCAGCACAGATACGCAGTATTTT.

The chain uses TRBV15 and TRBJ1-2; D might be TRBD1 (6 bases). The germline V gene encodes CDR1 LNHNV and CDR2 YYDKDF (reference sequence). The V end was cut by 0 bases, the J end by 4 bases, with 15 bases between. CDR3 length equals 16 residues. The CDR3: CATSRDAAGGLYGYTF. CDR3 nucleotide sequence: TGTGCCACCAGCAGAGACGCCGCGGGGGGCCTCTATGGCTACACCTTC.

This chain uses TRBV24-1 with TRBJ2-5; the D gene is possibly TRBD2 (5 bases). The ends were cut back, 4 bases at V and 3 bases at J, with 11 bases in the middle. The V gene's germline CDR1 is KGHDR and CDR2 SFDVKD. CDR3 length equals 14 residues. The CDR3 here is CATSDPVGEETQYF. The CDR3 DNA reads TGTGCCACCAGTGACCCCGTCGGGGAAGAGACCCAGTACTTC.

This chain joins TRBV27 and TRBJ1-1, with D tentatively TRBD1 (5 bases). From germline, CDR1 is MNHEY and CDR2 SMNVEV (reference sequence). The germline V and J ends were trimmed by 5 bases and 1 base, with 20 bases remaining between them. CDR3 length equals 17 residues. This CDR3 is CASSPDWGWRQNTEAFF. The DNA of the CDR3 is TGTGCCAGCAGTCCCGATTGGGGGTGGCGGCAGAACACTGAAGCTTTCTTT.

The CDR3 reads CATSDVTVSGELFF. CDR3 nucleotide sequence: TGTGCCACCAGTGACGTGACAGTGTCCGGGGAGCTGTTTTTT. The chain is built from TRBV24-1 and TRBJ2-2; D is possibly TRBD1 (5 bases). CDR1 KGHDR and CDR2 SFDVKD come from the germline V gene. CDR3 length: 14 residues. Trimming shortened V by 4 bases and J by 6 bases, and 11 bases separated the two germline ends.

The genes are TRBV4-2 and TRBJ1-1; D gene uncertain. This CDR3 spans 15 amino acids. V lost 0 bases, J lost 8 bases, and 16 bases lay in between. Germline V gene data show CDR1 as LGHNA and CDR2 as YNFKEQ. In DNA, the CDR3 is TGTGCCAGCAGCCAAGATCCCAGCCCCACAGAGGAAGCTTTCTTT. It specifies CASSQDPSPTEEAFF.

The V and J genes are TRBV30 and TRBJ2-3; D not certain. The CDR3 length is 14 residues. With 1 base removed from V and 6 bases from J, the gap between germline ends came to 14 bases. CDR1 is GTSNPN, CDR2 SVGIG, per germline (reference sequence). The CDR3 region is CAWSAFMGIDTQYF. The CDR3 DNA reads as TGTGCCTGGAGTGCCTTTATGGGGATTGATACGCAGTATTTT.

This clone was picked up one time. The genes are TRBV27 and TRBJ1-5; 7 nucleotides match TRBD1. Losses at the gene ends were 5 bases for V and 7 bases for J; bases not matched to a gene: 11. The CDR3 consists of 15 residues. Germline values: CDR1 MNHEY, CDR2 SMNVEV (reference sequence). CDR3 in DNA: TGTGCCAGCAGTCCCCGACAGGGAATGGAGCAGCCCCAGCATTTT. Protein product: CASSPRQGMEQPQHF.

This clone has just a few counts. V is TRBV9 and J is TRBJ2-1; unclear D gene. CDR1 SGDLS and CDR2 YYNGEE come from the germline V gene. V gave up 0 bases and J gave up 4 bases, with 2 bases separating them. This CDR3 contains 12 residues. CDR3 DNA: TGTGCCAGCAGCGTAGGGTACAATGAGCAGTTCTTC. Translating it yields CASSVGYNEQFF.

This clone showed up just once. The CDR3 protein is CASSAGGGTNEKLFF. In DNA, the CDR3 is TGTGCCAGCAGTGCCGGGGGGGGCACTAATGAAAAACTGTTTTTT. This rearrangement joins TRBV9 to TRBJ1-4; weak D call: TRBD1 (6 bases). The germline CDR1 and CDR2 sequences are SGDLS and YYNGEE. V shed 5 bases and J shed 2 bases, with 13 bases lying between them. The CDR3 contains 15 residues. The variable domain in full, with the rest retrieved from reference TRBV9 and TRBJ1-4, is DSGVTQTPKHLITATGQRVTLRCSPRSGDLSVYWYQQSLDQGLQFLIQYYNGEERAKGNILERFSAQQFPDLHSELNLSSLELGDSALYFCASSAGGGTNEKLFFGSGTQLSVL.

The chain is built from TRBV15 and TRBJ1-5; D not certain. The germline gives CDR1 LNHNV, CDR2 YYDKDF (reference sequence). The length of the CDR3 is 12 residues. V lost 0 bases to trimming and J lost 6 bases, with 3 bases between them. In DNA form, the CDR3 reads TGTGCCACCAGCAGAGATTTTCAGCCCCAGCATTTT. This translates into CATSRDFQPQHF. Supplemented by reference TRBV15 and TRBJ1-5, the full variable domain reads DAMVIQNPRYQVTQFGKPVTLSCSQTLNHNVMYWYQQKSSQAPKLLFHYYDKDFNNEADTPDNFQSRRPNTSFCFLDIRSPGLGDTAMYLCATSRDFQPQHFGDGTRLSIL.

J is TRBJ2-7 and V is TRBV7-2, with TRBD2 matching over 12 bases. CDR1 and CDR2 (germline): SGHTA, FQGNSA. With 4 bases clipped from V and 2 bases from J, the junction kept 6 bases outside the gene matches. This CDR3 comprises 16 residues. CDR3 DNA sequence: TGTGCCAGCAGCTCACCCCTAGCGGGAGGGCCCTACGAGCAGTACTTC. This gives the protein CASSSPLAGGPYEQYF.